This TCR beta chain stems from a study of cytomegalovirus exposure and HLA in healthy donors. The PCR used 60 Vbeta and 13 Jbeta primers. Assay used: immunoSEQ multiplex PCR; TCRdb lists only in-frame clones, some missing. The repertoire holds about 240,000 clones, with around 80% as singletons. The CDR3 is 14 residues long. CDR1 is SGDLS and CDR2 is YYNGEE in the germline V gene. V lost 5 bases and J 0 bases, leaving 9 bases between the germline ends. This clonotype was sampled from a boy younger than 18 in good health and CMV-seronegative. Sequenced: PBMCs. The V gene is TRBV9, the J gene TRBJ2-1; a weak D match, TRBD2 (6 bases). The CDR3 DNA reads TGTGCCAGCAGTGCGGACTACTCCTACAATGAGCAGTTCTTC. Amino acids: CASSADYSYNEQFF.